The T cell receptor (beta chain) under discussion was sequenced for a study of tumor-infiltrating lymphocytes in primary liver carcinoma. The CDR3 runs 19 residues. Germline CDR1 is MGHRA and CDR2 is YSYEKL. Germline trimming cut 1 base from V and 5 bases from J; bases unmatched to any gene: 14. Synthesis of TCR beta cDNA was carried out from 500 ng total RNA with a constant-region primer. Libraries covering TCR beta were generated through three nested multiplex PCR rounds (using a slightly modified ARM-PCR). Running 9 to 11 cycles apiece, the first two PCR rounds relied on TRBV1-TRBV30 forward primers together with a C-beta reverse primer. Each CDR3 protein is one row after TCRdb ran MiXCR on the multiplex PCR reads. Among some 180,000 distinct CDR3 sequences listed, over 45% were seen once. The study extracted blood RNA from unsorted whole blood and also extracted germline DNA.

Sample: peripheral blood. The chain is built from TRBV4-1 and TRBJ2-1; the match to TRBD2 covers 10 bases. This TCR was recovered from a man aged 35-49 years with primary liver carcinoma and hepatitis B virus infection. The CDR3 loop is CASSQAAGGPRIRDNEQFF. The CDR3 DNA is TGCGCCAGCAGCCAAGCAGCGGGAGGGCCTCGCATCCGGGACAATGAGCAGTTCTTC.